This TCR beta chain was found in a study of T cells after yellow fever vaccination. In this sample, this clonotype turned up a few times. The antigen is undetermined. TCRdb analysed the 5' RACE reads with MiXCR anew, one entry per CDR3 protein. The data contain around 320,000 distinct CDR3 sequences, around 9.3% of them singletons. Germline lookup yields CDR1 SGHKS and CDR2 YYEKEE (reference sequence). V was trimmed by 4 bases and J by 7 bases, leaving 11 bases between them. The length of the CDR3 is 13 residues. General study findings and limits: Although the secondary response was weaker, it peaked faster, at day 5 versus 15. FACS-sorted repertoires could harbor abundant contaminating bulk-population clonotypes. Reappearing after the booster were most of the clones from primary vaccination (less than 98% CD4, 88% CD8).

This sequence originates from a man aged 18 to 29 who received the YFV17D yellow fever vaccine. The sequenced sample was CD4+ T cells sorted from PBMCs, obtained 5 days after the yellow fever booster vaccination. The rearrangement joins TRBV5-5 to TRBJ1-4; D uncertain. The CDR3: CASSPRLGEKLFF. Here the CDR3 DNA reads TGTGCCAGCAGCCCGCGCCTAGGTGAAAAACTGTTTTTT.